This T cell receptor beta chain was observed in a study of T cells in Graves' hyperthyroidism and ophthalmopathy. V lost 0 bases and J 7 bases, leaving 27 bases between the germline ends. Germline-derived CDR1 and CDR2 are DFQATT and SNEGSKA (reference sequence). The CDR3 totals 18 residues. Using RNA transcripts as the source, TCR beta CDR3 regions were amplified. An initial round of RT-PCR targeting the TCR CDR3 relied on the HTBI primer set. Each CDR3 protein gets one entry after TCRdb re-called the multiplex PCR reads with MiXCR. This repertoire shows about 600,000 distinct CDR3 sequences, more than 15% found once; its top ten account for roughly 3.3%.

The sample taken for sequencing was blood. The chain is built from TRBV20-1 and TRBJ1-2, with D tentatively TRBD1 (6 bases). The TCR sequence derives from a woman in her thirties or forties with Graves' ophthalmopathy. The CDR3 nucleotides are TGCAGTGCTAGAGATGCCTCAGGGGTTTCCGCTTTCCAGTCTGGCTACACCTTC. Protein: CSARDASGVSAFQSGYTF.